One sample yielded the 5 T cell receptor beta chains listed below, sequenced in a study of blood T cell repertoires in COVID-19. TCRdb's copy holds only in-frame clones and misses some; the assay was immunoSEQ multiplex PCR. The repertoire holds about 320,000 clones, with 80% to 90% as singletons. Sequenced material: PBMCs or T cells enriched from blood (not recorded which). The receptor source for this set is a woman between 18 and 30 years old who had recovered from COVID-19.

CDR3: CASSRDRDQTGYQYF. The CDR3 coding sequence is TGTGCCAGCAGCAGGGACAGGGACCAAACGGGGTATCAGTACTTC. The chain carries TRBV6-5 and TRBJ2-4, with TRBD1 matching 9 bases. The V segment lost 6 bases and the J segment 12 bases; nucleotides outside the gene matches: 15. In germline, CDR1 is MNHEY, CDR2 SVGAGI. CDR3 length: 15 amino acids.

The chain joins TRBV2 to TRBJ1-1; D uncertain. The CDR3 runs to 12 residues. CDR1 is SNHLY, CDR2 FYNNEI, per germline. The germline V and J ends were trimmed by 5 bases and 1 base, with 5 bases remaining between them. As DNA, the CDR3 is TGTGCCAGCAGTTCACAGAACACTGAAGCTTTCTTT. Amino acids: CASSSQNTEAFF.

This clone was counted a few times. The chain employs TRBV27 and TRBJ2-5; D might be TRBD2 (5 bases). V was cut by 6 bases and J by 2 bases, with 16 bases left in between. Germline CDR1 reads MNHEY; CDR2 reads SMNVEV (reference sequence). This CDR3 contains 15 residues. The CDR3 here is CASRRSDGDQETQYF. The DNA for the CDR3 is TGTGCCAGCAGGCGGAGTGACGGGGATCAAGAGACCCAGTACTTC.

The rearrangement joins TRBV28 to TRBJ2-7; 10 nucleotides align to TRBD1. Germline CDR1 and CDR2: MDHEN and SYDVKM. The CDR3 contains 16 residues. Losses at the gene ends were 6 bases for V and 1 base for J; bases not matched to a gene: 9. The DNA for the CDR3 is TGTGCCAGCAGGACTCCGGGACAGGGGCCTTCCTACGAGCAGTACTTC. Amino acids: CASRTPGQGPSYEQYF.

The chain employs TRBV6-1 and TRBJ2-7; D is uncertain. Trimming removed 2 bases at V and 3 bases at J, with 5 bases between. The germline V gene encodes CDR1 MNHNS and CDR2 SASEGT. This CDR3 contains 12 residues. CDR3 sequence: CASSESGYEQYF. In nucleotides, the CDR3 is TGTGCCAGCAGTGAATCGGGCTACGAGCAGTACTTC.